Shown below are 21 T cell receptor beta chains from a single sample sequenced in a study of blood T cells in healthy people across ages. The use of a sample-barcoded 5' primer and a J-beta primer mix characterized a second PCR of roughly 6 to 12 cycles. TCRdb re-called the 5' RACE reads through MiXCR, storing one row per CDR3 protein. The top ten hold approximately 30% of the sample, which has a few hundred thousand distinct CDR3 sequences, about 25% seen once. Sequencing was done on a sample of blood. The receptors originated from a woman aged 70-85 years in good health.

This clonotype was detected only a few times. The chain uses TRBV28 and TRBJ1-2, with TRBD1 matching 8 bases. Germline-derived CDR1 and CDR2 are MDHEN and SYDVKM. CDR3 length equals 16 residues. Trimming cost V 5 bases and J 4 bases; bases outside gene matches: 12. The CDR3 sequence: CASSPTGTGILYGYTF. The CDR3 DNA is TGTGCCAGCAGTCCTACCGGGACAGGCATTCTCTATGGCTACACCTTC.

This clonotype was detected many times. The chain couples TRBV28 to TRBJ2-1, with D perhaps TRBD2 (6 bases). Trimming shortened V by 4 bases and J by 7 bases, and 17 bases separated the two germline ends. CDR1 MDHEN and CDR2 SYDVKM come from the germline V gene. This CDR3 comprises 15 residues. CDR3 in amino acids: CASSYQNGGANEQFF. CDR3 nucleotide sequence: TGTGCCAGCAGTTACCAAAACGGAGGGGCGAATGAGCAGTTCTTC.

This clonotype turned up a few times. The gene calls are TRBV27 and TRBJ2-5; D call uncertain. Per the germline V gene, CDR1 is MNHEY and CDR2 is SMNVEV (reference sequence). Trimming took off 0 bases at V and 6 bases at J, with 11 bases between the two ends. This CDR3 region has 14 residues. The DNA for the CDR3 is TGTGCCAGCAGTTTATCGGCAGATCCGAAGACCCAGTACTTC. The encoded protein is CASSLSADPKTQYF.

The chain uses TRBV3-1 and TRBJ2-1; D is undetermined. The CDR3 totals 14 residues. The germline V and J ends were trimmed by 4 bases and 1 base, with 8 bases remaining between them. Germline V CDR1 and CDR2: LGHDT, YNNKEL (reference sequence). The chain's CDR3 is CASSRSSSYNEQFF. CDR3 bases: TGTGCCAGCAGCCGGTCTAGTTCCTACAATGAGCAGTTCTTC.

This clonotype appeared many times. The chain links TRBV20-1 to TRBJ2-1; TRBD1 or TRBD2 may be the D gene (5 bases each). There are 17 residues in the CDR3. V lost 4 bases and J lost 3, with 22 bases in between. Germline CDR1 reads DFQATT; CDR2 reads SNEGSKA (reference sequence). CDR3 nucleotide sequence: TGCAGTGCTAATCCCCTTAATCAGTTTGGGGGCTACAATGAGCAGTTCTTC. Translated: CSANPLNQFGGYNEQFF.

Concerning this clonotype: Germline and junction disagree at one end, which may indicate a read error. CDR3 nucleotides: TGTGCCAGCAATTGGAGTTGGGAGTCTGGGGCCGACGTCCTGACTTTC. Translation: CASNWSWESGADVLTF. The genes are TRBV2 and TRBJ2-6, with D perhaps TRBD1 or TRBD2 (5 bases each). This CDR3 has 16 residues. Germline lookup yields CDR1 SNHLY and CDR2 FYNNEI.

This clonotype was seen only a few times. Relative to the germline gene, one junction end is altered; a read error may explain this. The chain joins TRBV12-3 or TRBV12-4 to TRBJ1-1; D remains unclear. This CDR3 is 13 amino acids long. The CDR3 loop is CVSNLGRNTEAFF. The DNA of the CDR3 is TGTGTCAGCAACTTAGGGAGGAACACTGAAGCTTTCTTT.

This chain uses TRBV5-1 with TRBJ2-7, with 7 bases identical to TRBD1. Germline-derived CDR1 and CDR2 are SGHRS and YFSETQ. The V segment lost 4 bases and the J segment 2 bases; nucleotides outside the gene matches: 6. The CDR3 is 14 residues long. The CDR3 sequence is CASSATGLPYEQYF. As DNA, the CDR3 is TGCGCCAGCAGCGCGACAGGGTTACCCTACGAGCAGTACTTC.

This clonotype appeared once. The CDR3 region is CASSFDIYEQYF. CDR3 DNA: TGTGCCAGCAGCTTCGATATTTACGAGCAGTACTTC. The rearrangement links TRBV7-8 to TRBJ2-1, with unresolved D. TRBJ2-7 explains the end of the DNA better; the J call may be wrong. From germline, CDR1 is SGHVS and CDR2 FQNEAQ. The CDR3 consists of 12 residues.

This sequence joins TRBV9 and TRBJ2-3; 7 bases align to TRBD2. CDR1 is SGDLS, CDR2 YYNGEE, per germline. Trimming cost V 3 bases and J 6 bases; bases outside gene matches: 13. This CDR3 has 16 residues. The DNA for the CDR3 is TGTGCCAGCAGCGCCAGACTCCGGGAGGCCGGGGATACGCAGTATTTT. As protein: CASSARLREAGDTQYF.

The chain employs TRBV5-1 and TRBJ2-5; 8 positions agree with TRBD2. The J call is in doubt because the DNA end fits TRBJ2-1 better. The CDR3 contains 15 residues. Per the germline V gene, CDR1 is SGHRS and CDR2 is YFSETQ. The CDR3 region has the DNA TGCGCCAGCAGCCCCGGAAGCGGGAGAGGGAGTGAGCAGTTCTTC. This codes for CASSPGSGRGSEQFF.

This clonotype was counted once. Mismatch with germline at one junction end may stem from a read error. The CDR3 spells CASSRTGSKNYGHTF. The CDR3 nucleotides read TGTGCCAGCAGCCGGACAGGGTCGAAAAACTATGGCCACACCTTC. The rearrangement joins TRBV7-3 to TRBJ1-2; TRBD1 matches 8 bases. This CDR3 has 15 residues. From germline, CDR1 is SGHTA and CDR2 FQGTGA.

This clonotype was detected a few times. The V and J genes are TRBV28 and TRBJ1-5; D is unclear. V lost 1 base to trimming and J lost 6 bases, with 7 bases between them. This CDR3 spans 13 amino acids. Germline V gene lookup returns CDR1 MDHEN and CDR2 SYDVKM. The DNA of the CDR3 is TGTGCCAGCAGTTTATCTGGGATTCAGCCCCAGCATTTT. As protein: CASSLSGIQPQHF. Supplemented by reference TRBV28 and TRBJ1-5, the full variable domain reads DVKVTQSSRYLVKRTGEKVFLECVQDMDHENMFWYRQDPGLGLRLIYFSYDVKMKEKGDIPEGYSVSREKKERFSLILESASTNQTSMYLCASSLSGIQPQHFGDGTRLSIL.

This clonotype was found a few times. The gene calls are TRBV28 and TRBJ2-7; TRBD2 agrees at 7 bases. The CDR3 extends over 14 amino acids. Germline V gene lookup returns CDR1 MDHEN and CDR2 SYDVKM. With 5 bases clipped from V and 5 bases from J, the junction kept 9 bases outside the gene matches. The CDR3 is CASSTLRGGDEQYF. The CDR3, as DNA: TGTGCCAGCAGTACCTTACGGGGAGGGGACGAGCAGTACTTC.

The rearrangement joins TRBV7-8 to TRBJ1-4; 9 bases line up with TRBD1. Per germline, CDR1 SGHVS and CDR2 FQNEAQ. V trimming: 5 bases; J trimming: 8 bases; junction bases outside the gene matches: 6. The CDR3 length is 14 residues. The CDR3 loop reads CASSPGTGKEKLFF. The CDR3 DNA reads as TGTGCCAGCAGCCCGGGGACAGGGAAGGAAAAACTGTTTTTT.

The chain employs TRBV7-9 and TRBJ2-7; D gene unclear. Germline V gives CDR1 SEHNR, CDR2 FQNEAQ (reference sequence). The CDR3 length is 13 residues. Trimming removed 6 bases at V and 0 bases at J, with 9 bases between. The CDR3 here is CASSRTVSYEQYF. Written as DNA, the CDR3 is TGTGCCAGCAGTCGGACGGTCTCCTACGAGCAGTACTTC. The full variable domain, completed using reference TRBV7-9 and TRBJ2-7, is DTGVSQNPRHKITKRGQNVTFRCDPISEHNRLYWYRQTLGQGPEFLTYFQNEAQLEKSRLLSDRFSAERPKGSFSTLEIQRTEQGDSAMYLCASSRTVSYEQYFGPGTRLTVT.

The rearrangement uses TRBV6-2 or TRBV6-3 and TRBJ2-5; possible D gene TRBD1, 6 bases. The J call may not be correct, given that the DNA end is closer to TRBJ2-1. This CDR3 spans 14 amino acids. Germline lookup yields CDR1 MNHEY and CDR2 SVGEGT. CDR3 DNA sequence: TGTGCCAGCAGTCGTACAGGGTTGGTGGATGAGCAGTTCTTC. Residues: CASSRTGLVDEQFF.

This clonotype appeared many times. This chain connects TRBV2 to TRBJ2-5, with TRBD1 as a possible D gene (6 bases). Germline values: CDR1 SNHLY, CDR2 FYNNEI. The CDR3 extends over 13 amino acids. V was pared by 11 bases and J by 2 bases, with 15 bases between. DNA of the CDR3: TGTGCCGGCCAGGGGAACCCACAAGAGACCCAGTACTTC. As protein: CAGQGNPQETQYF.

The chain couples TRBV28 to TRBJ2-5; 10 bases fit TRBD2. The closer fit of TRBJ2-7 to the DNA end suggests the J call may be wrong. Germline V gene sequence: CDR1 MDHEN, CDR2 SYDVKM. The CDR3 is made up of 14 amino acids. DNA for the CDR3: TGTGCCAGCGGATCTAGCGGGAGAGCCTACGAGCAGTACTTC. This codes for CASGSSGRAYEQYF.

The chain joins TRBV7-2 to TRBJ2-1, with 8 bases fitting TRBD2. V was clipped by 4 bases and J by 4 bases; unmatched bases: 9. Germline V gene sequence: CDR1 SGHTA, CDR2 FQGNSA. The CDR3 sequence is 16 residues long. This CDR3 reads CTSSSAGGATYNEQFF. The CDR3 bases are TGTACCAGCAGCTCGGCGGGGGGAGCCACATACAATGAGCAGTTCTTC.

V usage is TRBV9 and J usage is TRBJ1-2; 7 positions agree with TRBD1. Germline-derived CDR1 and CDR2 are SGDLS and YYNGEE. V gave up 4 bases and J gave up 8 bases; unmatched junction bases: 8. This CDR3 contains 13 residues. CDR3: CASSPRGDGGYTF. CDR3 coding DNA: TGTGCCAGCAGCCCCAGGGGGGACGGAGGCTACACCTTC.